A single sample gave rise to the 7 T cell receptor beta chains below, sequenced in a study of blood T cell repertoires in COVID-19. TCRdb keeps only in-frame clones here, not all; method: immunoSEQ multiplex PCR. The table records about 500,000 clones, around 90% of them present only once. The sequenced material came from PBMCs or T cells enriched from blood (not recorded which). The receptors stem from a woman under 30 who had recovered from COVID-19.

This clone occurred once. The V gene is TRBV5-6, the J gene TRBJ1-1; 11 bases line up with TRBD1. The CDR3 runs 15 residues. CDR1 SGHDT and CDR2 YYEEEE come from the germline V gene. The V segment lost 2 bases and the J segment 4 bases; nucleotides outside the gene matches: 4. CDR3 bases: TGTGCCAGCAGCTTCAGGGGGACAGGGGGCACTGAAGCTTTCTTT. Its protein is CASSFRGTGGTEAFF.

The CDR3 DNA follows: TGTGCCAGCCAGACAGGGTATCAGCCCCAGCATTTT. This gives the protein CASQTGYQPQHF. V gene TRBV28 combines with J gene TRBJ1-5, with TRBD1 matching over 7 bases. CDR1 is MDHEN, CDR2 SYDVKM, per germline. Trimming at V came to 8 bases and at J to 5 bases, leaving 3 bases not matched to a gene. This CDR3 spans 12 amino acids.

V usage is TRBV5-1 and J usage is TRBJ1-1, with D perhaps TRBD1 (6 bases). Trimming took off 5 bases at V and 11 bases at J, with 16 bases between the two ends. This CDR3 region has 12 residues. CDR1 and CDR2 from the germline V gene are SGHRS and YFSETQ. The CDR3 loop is CASSPGANQAFF. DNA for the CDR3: TGCGCCAGCAGTCCAGGGGCTAACCAGGCTTTCTTT.

CDR3 protein: CASSPTGTYEQYF. The CDR3 DNA reads as TGTGCCAGCAGCCCTACCGGGACTTACGAGCAGTACTTC. The V gene is TRBV11-2, the J gene TRBJ2-7; D is possibly TRBD2 (6 bases). This CDR3 spans 13 amino acids. V was shortened by 5 bases and J by 4 bases, with 12 bases between the two germline ends. Per the germline V gene, CDR1 is SGHAT and CDR2 is FQNNGV.

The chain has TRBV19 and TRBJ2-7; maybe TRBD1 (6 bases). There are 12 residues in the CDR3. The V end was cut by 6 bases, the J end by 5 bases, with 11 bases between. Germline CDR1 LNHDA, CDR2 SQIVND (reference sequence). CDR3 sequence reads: CASRRGGDEQYF. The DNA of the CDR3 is TGTGCCAGTAGGAGAGGGGGTGACGAGCAGTACTTC.

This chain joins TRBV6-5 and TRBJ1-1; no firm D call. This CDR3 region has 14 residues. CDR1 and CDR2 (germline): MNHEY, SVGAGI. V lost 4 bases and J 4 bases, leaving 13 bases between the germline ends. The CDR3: CASSSGEISTEAFF. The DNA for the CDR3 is TGTGCCAGCAGTTCCGGAGAGATTTCCACTGAAGCTTTCTTT.

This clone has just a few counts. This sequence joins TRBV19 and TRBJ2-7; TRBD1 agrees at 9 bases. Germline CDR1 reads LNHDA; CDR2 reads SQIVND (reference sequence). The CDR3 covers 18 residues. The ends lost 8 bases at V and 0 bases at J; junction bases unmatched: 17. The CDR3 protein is CASFRLNRDRVFSYEQYF. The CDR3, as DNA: TGTGCCAGTTTCCGCTTAAACAGGGACAGGGTTTTCTCCTACGAGCAGTACTTC.